The rows below give T cell receptor beta chains drawn from one sample of a study of CD8+CD57+ T cells in acquired aplastic anemia. TCRdb processed the reads anew with MiXCR; each CDR3 protein has one entry. The sample yields about 68,000 distinct CDR3 sequences, roughly half seen once. The sequencing input was sorted CD4+, CD8+, or CD8+CD57+ T cells (not recorded which) from PBMCs. Receptors originate from a human donor in good health, serving as a control. CDR3s include the opening cysteine and the closing phenylalanine or tryptophan. The order of the fields is D gene, clone size, J gene, V gene, CDR3 DNA, CDR3 protein. A D gene is named only where the DNA matches it firmly. Some rows have no size entry. The others give once, few or many, or a class for an expanded clone.

>NA|NA|TRBJ2-7|TRBV25-1
TGCGCCAGCAGCCCCGGGACCAATTCCTACGAGCAGTACTTC
CASSPGTNSYEQYF
>NA|NA|TRBJ2-3|TRBV20-1
TGCAGTGCTAGCAGGGACTGGAGGACGCAGTATTTT
CSASRDWRTQYF
>NA|NA|TRBJ1-5|TRBV7-3
TGTGCCAGCAGCGTTGACGTCCATCAGCCCCAGCATTTT
CASSVDVHQPQHF
>TRBD2|NA|TRBJ2-1|TRBV10-3
TGTGCCATCAGTGATATAGCGGGAGGAATCTACAATGAGCAGTTCTTC
CAISDIAGGIYNEQFF
>TRBD2|many|TRBJ2-7|TRBV6-5
TGTGCCAGCAGTTACCACGGGACTAGCGTACCTGAGGAGCAGTACTTC
CASSYHGTSVPEEQYF
>NA|NA|TRBJ2-7|TRBV7-7
TGTGCCAGCAGCGCTTACGCGGATTCGCCCTACGAGCAGTACTTC
CASSAYADSPYEQYF
>NA|NA|TRBJ2-7|TRBV24-1
TGTGCCACCAGTGATGTACACCCAGGCGAGCAGTACTTC
CATSDVHPGEQYF
>NA|medium-sized|TRBJ1-6|TRBV10-3
TGTGCCATCAGTGACGGGTACAGGGAAGAATCACCCCTCCACTTT
CAISDGYREESPLHF
>NA|NA|TRBJ2-5|TRBV7-6
TGTGCCAGCAGCTCTCTCGGGACCGAGACCCAGTACTTC
CASSSLGTETQYF
>NA|many|TRBJ1-2|TRBV4-1
TGCGCCAGTTTAGACTCGGACGGCGGTATAGGCTACACCTTC
CASLDSDGGIGYTF